The next 22 T cell receptor beta chains were all read from a single sample in a study of T cell changes during pregnancy in multiple sclerosis (dated by TCRdb to the late 2010s). Library generation was performed with the immunoSEQ multiplex PCR assay. This is the immuneACCESS table as TCRdb keeps it, with only in-frame sequences that have V and J called. A part of the clones is gone; compared with another copy, unresolved V genes explain less than half, and the rest is unexplained. Across this sample there are under 75,000 clones, with about 94% seen only once. The ten largest clones take up roughly 3% of the sample. The source was CD8+ T cells from peripheral blood mononuclear cells, collected in the second trimester of pregnancy. Source of these receptors: a female donor with multiple sclerosis, enrolled in a pregnancy study.

The V call is TRBV6-1, the J call TRBJ2-2, with 7 positions matching TRBD1. Germline V lookup: CDR1 MNHNS, CDR2 SASEGT. J gave up 3 bases and V 1 base, and 2 bases lay outside the gene matches. The CDR3 length is 15 residues. The CDR3 DNA reads as TGTGCCAGCAGTGAAGGACAGGGACACACCGGGGAGCTGTTTTTT. This encodes CASSEGQGHTGELFF.

Comment on this clone: One end of the junction fails to match germline, which may point to a read error. The V gene is TRBV19, the J gene TRBJ1-1, with D perhaps matching TRBD1 (5 bases). This CDR3 has 11 amino acids. CDR1 and CDR2 from the germline V gene are LNHDA and SQIVND (reference sequence). CDR3 protein: CASRLGGVYGF. The CDR3 DNA reads as TGTGCCAGCAGGCTGGGAGGGGTTTATGGATTT.

V gene TRBV2 combines with J gene TRBJ2-1; 7 bases are a match to TRBD1. Germline values: CDR1 SNHLY, CDR2 FYNNEI. The CDR3 is made up of 14 amino acids. V lost 1 base to trimming and J lost 4 bases; unmatched junction nucleotides: 1. CDR3 DNA sequence: TGTGCCAGCAGTGAAGGGGGACAGTACAATGAGCAGTTCTTC. Its protein product is CASSEGGQYNEQFF.

The V gene is TRBV6-1, the J gene TRBJ2-7; perhaps TRBD1 as D (6 bases). V lost 2 bases and J lost 3, with 14 bases in between. The CDR3 consists of 15 residues. CDR1 and CDR2 from the germline V gene are MNHNS and SASEGT. The CDR3 here is CASSELDSALYEQYF. The CDR3 DNA sequence: TGTGCCAGCAGTGAACTGGACAGTGCTCTCTACGAGCAGTACTTC.

The genes are TRBV28 and TRBJ1-3; TRBD1 matches 10 bases. Germline assignment: CDR1 MDHEN and CDR2 SYDVKM. The length of the CDR3 is 18 residues. V trimming: 6 bases; J trimming: 0 bases; junction bases outside the gene matches: 11. CDR3 sequence: CASRKEDRGFASGNTIYF. In nucleotides, the CDR3 is TGTGCCAGCAGGAAGGAGGACAGGGGGTTTGCCTCTGGAAACACCATATATTTT.

The V and J genes are TRBV7-9 and TRBJ2-1; 9 nucleotides agree with TRBD2. Trimming removed 1 base from V and 10 bases from J; junction bases left unmatched: 2. Per germline, CDR1 SEHNR and CDR2 FQNEAQ (reference sequence). There are 13 residues in the CDR3. The DNA for the CDR3 is TGTGCCAGCAGCTTAGTGCTAGCGGGGGAGCAGTTCTTC. Translated, it gives CASSLVLAGEQFF. The full variable domain, rest sourced from reference TRBV7-9 and TRBJ2-1, is DTGVSQNPRHKITKRGQNVTFRCDPISEHNRLYWYRQTLGQGPEFLTYFQNEAQLEKSRLLSDRFSAERPKGSFSTLEIQRTEQGDSAMYLCASSLVLAGEQFFGPGTRLTVL.

This sequence joins TRBV6-1 and TRBJ2-5, with 14 bases identical to TRBD2. Losses at the gene ends were 2 bases for V and 1 base for J; bases not matched to a gene: 12. The CDR3 is made up of 20 amino acids. CDR1 and CDR2 (germline): MNHNS, SASEGT. CDR3 in amino acids: CASSEQWGLAGEGLQETQYF. In DNA, the CDR3 is TGTGCCAGCAGTGAACAGTGGGGACTAGCGGGAGAAGGGCTCCAAGAGACCCAGTACTTC.

This clone occurred once. The CDR3 coding sequence is TGCGCCAGCAGCTTGGAGGGACAGCGTAATGAAAAACTGTTTTTT. Translated: CASSLEGQRNEKLFF. The chain recombines TRBV5-1 with TRBJ1-4, with 7 bases matching TRBD1. CDR1 and CDR2 (germline): SGHRS, YFSETQ. The CDR3 spans 15 residues. Trimming removed 0 bases from V and 4 bases from J; junction bases left unmatched: 3.

This clone came up a few times. V gene TRBV19 combines with J gene TRBJ2-1; D uncertain. Germline lookup yields CDR1 LNHDA and CDR2 SQIVND (reference sequence). Trimming took off 7 bases at V and 0 bases at J, with 10 bases between the two ends. This CDR3 has 14 amino acids. As DNA, the CDR3 is TGTGCCAGTAATCCTTTCAGCTCCTACAATGAGCAGTTCTTC. Translation: CASNPFSSYNEQFF.

This clone has more than one count but fewer than ten. This chain joins TRBV2 and TRBJ1-2; TRBD1 might be the D (6 bases). The germline V and J ends were trimmed by 3 bases and 0 bases, with 8 bases remaining between them. Germline V gene lookup returns CDR1 SNHLY and CDR2 FYNNEI. The CDR3 spans 14 residues. CDR3 region: CASSDHRANYGYTF. CDR3 nucleotides: TGTGCCAGCAGTGATCACAGGGCTAACTATGGCTACACCTTC.

The chain is built from TRBV2 and TRBJ2-1, with D uncertain. CDR1 is SNHLY and CDR2 is FYNNEI in the germline V gene. V lost 0 bases and J lost 4, with 4 bases in between. The CDR3 covers 13 residues. The CDR3 region is CASSEAQYNEQFF. The CDR3 DNA reads as TGTGCCAGCAGTGAAGCACAGTACAATGAGCAGTTCTTC.

The chain joins TRBV6-1 to TRBJ2-7, with 7 bases aligning to TRBD1. This CDR3 comprises 15 residues. The germline gives CDR1 MNHNS, CDR2 SASEGT. The V segment lost 2 bases and the J segment 5 bases; nucleotides outside the gene matches: 9. The CDR3 is CASSESLQTGNEQYF. The CDR3 DNA follows: TGTGCCAGCAGTGAATCGCTCCAGACAGGGAACGAGCAGTACTTC.

The chain has TRBV29-1 and TRBJ2-7; 10 positions match TRBD1. The length of the CDR3 is 14 residues. The ends lost 7 bases at V and 4 bases at J; junction bases unmatched: 10. Germline lookup yields CDR1 SQVTM and CDR2 ANQGSEA. In DNA, the CDR3 is TGCAGCGGAGCCGGGACAGGGGACGGATACGAGCAGTACTTC. It encodes CSGAGTGDGYEQYF.

This clone was detected once. As DNA, the CDR3 is TGTGCCAGTAGCCCCCGGGACTCGTACAATGAGCAGTTCTTC. It is translated as CASSPRDSYNEQFF. The chain is built from TRBV19 and TRBJ2-1; maybe TRBD2 (6 bases). The V end was cut by 6 bases, the J end by 4 bases, with 13 bases between. CDR3 length: 14 residues. Looked up from germline, CDR1 is LNHDA and CDR2 is SQIVND (reference sequence).

CDR3 in DNA: TGTGCCATCAAGTACGAGGTGAACAATGAGCAGTTCTTC. Translated, it gives CAIKYEVNNEQFF. The chain uses TRBV10-3 and TRBJ2-1; D gene unclear. V was trimmed by 7 bases and J by 5 bases, leaving 12 bases between them. The germline V gene has CDR1 ENHRY and CDR2 SYGVKD. This CDR3 has 13 residues.

The V and J genes are TRBV6-5 and TRBJ2-1; D uncertain. Germline CDR1 and CDR2: MNHEY and SVGAGI. This CDR3 has 14 residues. Between the trimmed V and J ends, which lost 5 bases and 2 bases, there was a span of 10 bases. The CDR3 loop reads CASSQASPYNEQFF. The DNA for the CDR3 is TGTGCCAGCAGTCAGGCCTCACCCTACAATGAGCAGTTCTTC.

The genes are TRBV6-4 and TRBJ1-1; the D gene is possibly TRBD1 (6 bases). V lost 2 bases, J lost 3 bases, and 7 bases lay in between. CDR1 is MRHNA and CDR2 is SNTAGT in the germline V gene. The CDR3 is made up of 13 amino acids. The CDR3 sequence: CASSDTGYTEAFF. CDR3 in DNA: TGTGCCAGCAGTGACACAGGGTACACTGAAGCTTTCTTT.

This clone has only one observation. V gene TRBV27 combines with J gene TRBJ2-5; D perhaps matches TRBD2 (7 bases). V was trimmed by 0 bases and J by 1 base, leaving 9 bases between them. The germline CDR1 and CDR2 sequences are MNHEY and SMNVEV (reference sequence). CDR3 length equals 15 residues. CDR3 nucleotides: TGTGCCAGCAGTTTATCGGGGGGGCGCCAAGAGACCCAGTACTTC. Protein sequence: CASSLSGGRQETQYF.

The chain uses TRBV7-6 and TRBJ2-7; TRBD2 aligns across 13 bases. Germline loops: CDR1 SGHVS, CDR2 FNYEAQ. This CDR3 is 14 amino acids long. J gave up 4 bases and V 5 bases, and 2 bases lay outside the gene matches. CDR3 loop: CASSPGLAGYEQYF. The DNA for the CDR3 is TGTGCCAGCAGCCCGGGACTAGCGGGGTACGAGCAGTACTTC.

The CDR3 sequence: CASSLAVTANEKLFF. The DNA for the CDR3 is TGTGCCAGCAGCTTAGCAGTGACAGCTAATGAAAAACTGTTTTTT. V is TRBV7-9 and J is TRBJ1-4, with D maybe TRBD1 (5 bases). Germline V CDR1 and CDR2: SEHNR, FQNEAQ (reference sequence). CDR3 length: 15 residues. Trimming shortened V by 0 bases and J by 3 bases, and 8 bases separated the two germline ends.

The chain combines TRBV4-2 with TRBJ2-7, with D perhaps TRBD2 (6 bases). Trimming took off 1 base at V and 3 bases at J, with 13 bases between the two ends. The CDR3 totals 15 residues. CDR1 is LGHNA, CDR2 YNFKEQ, per germline. DNA of the CDR3: TGTGCCAGCAGCCAAGGAATAGCGGATCTCTACGAGCAGTACTTC. Residues: CASSQGIADLYEQYF.

The chain links TRBV30 to TRBJ2-1; D is uncertain. Per germline, CDR1 GTSNPN and CDR2 SVGIG (reference sequence). The V gene lost 4 bases and the J gene lost 3 bases, with 4 bases spanning the gap. This CDR3 is 11 amino acids long. CDR3 DNA sequence: TGTGCCTGGATCCTCTACAATGAGCAGTTCTTC. Translating it yields CAWILYNEQFF.